This T cell receptor beta chain was profiled in a study of vaccination effects on CD4 cells after COVID-19. As to this clone: Its antigen is still unknown.

CD4+ T cells specific for antigen were expanded with viral peptide pools by the ViraFEST assay before sequencing. When ten to eleven days of culture had elapsed, CD4+ T cells were isolated. Each participant received a vaccine that was either BNT162b2 or mRNA-1273, given as two doses. Vaccinees lacked prior SARS-CoV-2 infection and tested negative for nucleocapsid antibodies. Cultures had half their medium replaced with IL-2 medium on days 3 and 7. The table came from immunoSEQ multiplex PCR; TCRdb's copy has only in-frame clones and leaves some out. The sample shows 40,000 to 50,000 clones, around 74% of them seen only once. J lost 5 bases, V lost 10 bases, and 12 bases had no gene match. Germline V lookup: CDR1 ENHRY, CDR2 SYGVKD. CDR3 size: 14 residues.

The chain employs TRBV10-3 and TRBJ2-5; TRBD2 aligns across 8 bases. The source of this sequence is a human donor who received a COVID-19 vaccine. The sample here was CD4+ T cells from PBMCs cultured with HCoV-OC43 spike peptides, taken after COVID-19 vaccination. Noted subset: HCoV-OC43 spike overlapping peptide pool stimulation. The DNA of the CDR3 is TGTGCCACCCTCCTCGGGTCGGGGGGGGAGACCCAGTACTTC. Residues: CATLLGSGGETQYF.